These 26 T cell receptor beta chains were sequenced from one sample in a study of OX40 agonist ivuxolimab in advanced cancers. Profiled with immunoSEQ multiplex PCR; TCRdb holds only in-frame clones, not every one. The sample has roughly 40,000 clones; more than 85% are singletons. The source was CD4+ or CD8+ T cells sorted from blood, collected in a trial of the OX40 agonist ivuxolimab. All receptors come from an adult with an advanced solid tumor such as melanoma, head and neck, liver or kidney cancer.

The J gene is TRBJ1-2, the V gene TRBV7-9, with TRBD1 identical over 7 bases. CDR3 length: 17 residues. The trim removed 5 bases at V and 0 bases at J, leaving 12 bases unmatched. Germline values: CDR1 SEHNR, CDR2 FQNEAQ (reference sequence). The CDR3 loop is CASSETGSNLANYGYTF. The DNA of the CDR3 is TGTGCCAGCAGCGAGACAGGGAGCAACTTAGCTAACTATGGCTACACCTTC. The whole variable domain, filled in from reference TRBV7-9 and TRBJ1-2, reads DTGVSQNPRHKITKRGQNVTFRCDPISEHNRLYWYRQTLGQGPEFLTYFQNEAQLEKSRLLSDRFSAERPKGSFSTLEIQRTEQGDSAMYLCASSETGSNLANYGYTFGSGTRLTVV.

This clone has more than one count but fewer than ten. The CDR3 sequence is CASNRRGGGRLGELFF. In nucleotides, the CDR3 is TGCGCCAGCAACCGCCGCGGGGGGGGGCGGTTAGGGGAGCTGTTTTTT. The chain uses TRBV23-1 and TRBJ2-2; 9 nucleotides match TRBD2. TRBV23-1 qualifies as an ORF whose function is uncertain. The CDR3 runs 16 residues. The V segment lost 7 bases and the J segment 8 bases; nucleotides outside the gene matches: 14.

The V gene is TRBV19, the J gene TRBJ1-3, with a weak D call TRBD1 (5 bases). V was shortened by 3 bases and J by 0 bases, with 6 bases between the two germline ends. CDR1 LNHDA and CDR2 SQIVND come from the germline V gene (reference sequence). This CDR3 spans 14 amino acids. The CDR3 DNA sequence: TGTGCCAGTAGTATCGACAGCTCTGGAAACACCATATATTTT. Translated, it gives CASSIDSSGNTIYF.

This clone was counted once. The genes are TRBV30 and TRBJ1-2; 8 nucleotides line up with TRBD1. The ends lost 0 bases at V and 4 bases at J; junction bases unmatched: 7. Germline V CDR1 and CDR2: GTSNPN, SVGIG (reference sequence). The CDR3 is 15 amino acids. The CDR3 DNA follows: TGTGCCTGGAGTGTAGGGGGCAGGGGGCTCTATGGCTACACCTTC. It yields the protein CAWSVGGRGLYGYTF.

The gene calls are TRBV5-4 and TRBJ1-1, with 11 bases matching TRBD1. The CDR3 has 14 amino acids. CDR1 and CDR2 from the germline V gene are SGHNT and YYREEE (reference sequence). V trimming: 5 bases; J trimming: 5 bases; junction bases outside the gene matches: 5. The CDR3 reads CASSSGTGGTEAFF. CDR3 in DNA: TGTGCCAGCAGTTCTGGGACAGGGGGTACTGAAGCTTTCTTT.

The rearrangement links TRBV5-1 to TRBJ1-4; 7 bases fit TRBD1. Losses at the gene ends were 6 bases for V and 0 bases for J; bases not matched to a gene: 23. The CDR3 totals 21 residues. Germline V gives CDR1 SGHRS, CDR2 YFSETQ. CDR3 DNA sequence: TGCGCCAGCACCAATTTGGAATATTTCAGACAGGGCCCTGCAACTAATGAAAAACTGTTTTTT. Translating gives CASTNLEYFRQGPATNEKLFF.

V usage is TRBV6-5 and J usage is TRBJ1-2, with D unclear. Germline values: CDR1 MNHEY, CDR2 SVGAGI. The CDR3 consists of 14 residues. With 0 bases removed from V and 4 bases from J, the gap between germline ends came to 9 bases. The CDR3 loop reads CASSYSGRSYGYTF. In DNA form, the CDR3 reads TGTGCCAGCAGTTACTCAGGCAGAAGCTATGGCTACACCTTC.

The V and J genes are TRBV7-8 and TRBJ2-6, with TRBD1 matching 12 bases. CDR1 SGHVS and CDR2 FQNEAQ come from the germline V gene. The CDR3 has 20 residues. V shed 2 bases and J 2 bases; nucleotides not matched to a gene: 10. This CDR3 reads CASSLSFWDRGLPGANVLTF. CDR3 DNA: TGTGCCAGCAGCTTAAGTTTTTGGGACAGGGGGCTCCCTGGGGCCAACGTCCTGACTTTC.

The CDR3 DNA follows: TGTGCCAGCAGCTACGAAGGGACAGACTATAGCAATCAGCCCCAGCATTTT. Its translation: CASSYEGTDYSNQPQHF. V usage is TRBV5-5 and J usage is TRBJ1-5; 7 nucleotides match TRBD1. V shed 3 bases, J shed 0 bases, and the junction held 9 bases outside the gene matches. Germline V gene data show CDR1 as SGHKS and CDR2 as YYEKEE (reference sequence). The CDR3 is made up of 17 amino acids.

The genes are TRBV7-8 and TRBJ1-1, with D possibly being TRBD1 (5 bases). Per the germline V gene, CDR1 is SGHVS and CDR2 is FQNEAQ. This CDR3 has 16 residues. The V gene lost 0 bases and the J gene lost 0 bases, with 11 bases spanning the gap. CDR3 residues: CASSLANRIMNTEAFF. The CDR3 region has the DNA TGTGCCAGCAGCTTAGCAAACAGGATTATGAACACTGAAGCTTTCTTT.

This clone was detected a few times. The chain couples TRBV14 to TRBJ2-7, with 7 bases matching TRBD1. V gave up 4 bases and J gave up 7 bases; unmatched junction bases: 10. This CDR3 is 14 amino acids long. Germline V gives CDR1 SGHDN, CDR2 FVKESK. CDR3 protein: CASSLTGAHGEQYF. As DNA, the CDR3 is TGTGCCAGCAGCCTCACAGGGGCCCACGGGGAGCAGTACTTC. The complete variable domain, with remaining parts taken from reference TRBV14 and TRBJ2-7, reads EAGVTQFPSHSVIEKGQTVTLRCDPISGHDNLYWYRRVMGKEIKFLLHFVKESKQDESGMPNNRFLAERTGGTYSTLKVQPAELEDSGVYFCASSLTGAHGEQYFGPGTRLTVT.

DNA for the CDR3: TGTGCCAGCATCCATCAGGACAGGGAAGGTCAGCCCCAGCATTTT. This sequence encodes CASIHQDREGQPQHF. The J gene is TRBJ1-5, the V gene TRBV5-5; the match to TRBD1 covers 8 bases. The germline gives CDR1 SGHKS, CDR2 YYEKEE (reference sequence). After removal of 6 bases from V and 6 bases from J, the junction contained 11 bases not matched to a gene. The CDR3 has 15 amino acids. Drawing the rest from reference TRBV5-5 and TRBJ1-5, the complete variable domain is DAGVTQSPTHLIKTRGQQVTLRCSPISGHKSVSWYQQVLGQGPQFIFQYYEKEERGRGNFPDRFSARQFPNYSSELNVNALLLGDSALYLCASIHQDREGQPQHFGDGTRLSIL.

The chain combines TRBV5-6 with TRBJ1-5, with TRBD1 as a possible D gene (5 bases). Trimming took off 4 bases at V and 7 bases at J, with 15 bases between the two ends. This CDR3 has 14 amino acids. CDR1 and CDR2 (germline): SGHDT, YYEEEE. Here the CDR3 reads CASSPAGGRQPQHF. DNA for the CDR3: TGTGCCAGCAGCCCCGCCGGGGGGAGACAGCCCCAGCATTTT.

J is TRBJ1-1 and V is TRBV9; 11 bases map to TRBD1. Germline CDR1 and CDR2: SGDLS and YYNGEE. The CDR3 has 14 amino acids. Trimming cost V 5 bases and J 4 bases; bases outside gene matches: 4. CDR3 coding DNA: TGTGCCAGCAGATCCGGGACAGGGGGCACTGAAGCTTTCTTT. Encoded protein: CASRSGTGGTEAFF.

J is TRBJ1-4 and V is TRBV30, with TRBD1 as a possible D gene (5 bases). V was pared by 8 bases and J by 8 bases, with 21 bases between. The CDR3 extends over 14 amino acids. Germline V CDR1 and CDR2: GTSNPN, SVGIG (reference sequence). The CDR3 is CAGAIRGSGEKLFF. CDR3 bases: TGTGCCGGGGCGATTAGGGGATCTGGAGAAAAACTGTTTTTT. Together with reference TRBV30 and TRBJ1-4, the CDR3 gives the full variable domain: SQTIHQWPATLVQPVGSPLSLECTVEGTSNPNLYWYRQAAGRGLQLLFYSVGIGQISSEVPQNLSASRPQDRQFILSSKKLLLSDSGFYLCAGAIRGSGEKLFFGSGTQLSVL.

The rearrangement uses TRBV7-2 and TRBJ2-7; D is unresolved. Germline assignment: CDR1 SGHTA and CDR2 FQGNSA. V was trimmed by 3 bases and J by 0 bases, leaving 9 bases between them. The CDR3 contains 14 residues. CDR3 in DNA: TGTGCCAGCAGCTTGATAGGCAGCTCCTACGAGCAGTACTTC. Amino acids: CASSLIGSSYEQYF.

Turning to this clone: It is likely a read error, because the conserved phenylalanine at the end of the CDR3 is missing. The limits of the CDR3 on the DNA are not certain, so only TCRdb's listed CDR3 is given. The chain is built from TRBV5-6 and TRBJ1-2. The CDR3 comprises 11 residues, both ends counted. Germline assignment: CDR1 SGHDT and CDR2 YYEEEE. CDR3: CASSLGADGVS.

The CDR3 nucleotides are TGTGCCAGCAGCTTCGACAGCTACGAGCAGTACTTC. It specifies CASSFDSYEQYF. The chain has TRBV5-6 and TRBJ2-7, with D tentatively TRBD1 (5 bases). Germline V gene lookup returns CDR1 SGHDT and CDR2 YYEEEE. The CDR3 loop spans 12 amino acids. Trimming cost V 2 bases and J 3 bases, with 6 bases left between them.

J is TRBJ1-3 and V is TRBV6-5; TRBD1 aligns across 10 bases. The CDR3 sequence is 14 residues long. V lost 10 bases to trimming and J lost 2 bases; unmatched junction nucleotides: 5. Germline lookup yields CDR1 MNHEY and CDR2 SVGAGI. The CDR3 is CATVTGGPGNTIYF. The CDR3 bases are TGTGCCACAGTGACAGGGGGCCCTGGAAACACCATATATTTT.

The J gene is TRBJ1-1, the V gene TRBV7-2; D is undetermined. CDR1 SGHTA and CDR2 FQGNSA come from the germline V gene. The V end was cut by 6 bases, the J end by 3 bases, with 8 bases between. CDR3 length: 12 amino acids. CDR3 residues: CASSPPYTEAFF. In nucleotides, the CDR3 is TGTGCCAGCAGTCCCCCCTACACTGAAGCTTTCTTT.

CDR3 bases: TGTGCCAGCAGCGAGAGGGGACAGGACCCCTACGAGCAGTACTTC. Protein sequence: CASSERGQDPYEQYF. V is TRBV13 and J is TRBJ2-7; 8 positions agree with TRBD1. V was pared by 5 bases and J by 2 bases, with 8 bases of the junction left unmatched. This CDR3 region has 15 residues. Germline V gives CDR1 PRHDT, CDR2 FYEKMQ (reference sequence).

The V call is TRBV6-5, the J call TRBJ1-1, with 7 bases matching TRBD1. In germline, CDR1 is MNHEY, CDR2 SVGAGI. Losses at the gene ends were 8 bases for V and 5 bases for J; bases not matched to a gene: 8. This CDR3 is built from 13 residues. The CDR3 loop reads CASRRGEWTEAFF. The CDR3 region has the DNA TGTGCCAGCCGCAGGGGGGAGTGGACTGAAGCTTTCTTT.

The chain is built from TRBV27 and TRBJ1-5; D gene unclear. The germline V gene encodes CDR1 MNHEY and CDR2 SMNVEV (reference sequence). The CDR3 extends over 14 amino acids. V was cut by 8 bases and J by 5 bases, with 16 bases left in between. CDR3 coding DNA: TGTGCCAGCGACCTTAAGTGGGTGGATCAGCCCCAGCATTTT. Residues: CASDLKWVDQPQHF.

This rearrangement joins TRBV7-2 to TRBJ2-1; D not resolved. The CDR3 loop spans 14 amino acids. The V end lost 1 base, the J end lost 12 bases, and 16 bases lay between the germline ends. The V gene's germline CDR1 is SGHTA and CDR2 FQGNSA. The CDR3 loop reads CASSLEIRPPRQFF. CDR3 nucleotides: TGTGCCAGCAGCTTAGAAATAAGGCCCCCGCGGCAGTTCTTC.

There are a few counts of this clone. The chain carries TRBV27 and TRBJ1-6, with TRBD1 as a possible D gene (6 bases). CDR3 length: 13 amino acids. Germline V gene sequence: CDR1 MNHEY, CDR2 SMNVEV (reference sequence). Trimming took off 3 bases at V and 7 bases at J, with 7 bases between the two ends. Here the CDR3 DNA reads TGTGCCAGCAGTTTGGACAGCAATTCACCCCTCCACTTT. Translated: CASSLDSNSPLHF.

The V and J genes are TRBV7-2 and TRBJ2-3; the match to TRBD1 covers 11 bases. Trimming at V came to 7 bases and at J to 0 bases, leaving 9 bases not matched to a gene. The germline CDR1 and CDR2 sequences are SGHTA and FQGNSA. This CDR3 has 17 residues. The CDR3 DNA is TGTGCCAGCAAAACTCCGGGACAGGGGGTTAGCACAGATACGCAGTATTTT. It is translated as CASKTPGQGVSTDTQYF.